The source of this TCR beta chain is a study of blood T cell repertoires in COVID-19. About the research overall: Italy, Spain and the United States were the sources of the convalescent and acute COVID-19 samples. Sample material is recorded as cDNA or gDNA derived from T cells, B-cell-depleted T cells, or PBMCs.

Germline V gives CDR1 MDHEN, CDR2 SYDVKM. The CDR3 has 17 amino acids. Germline trimming cut 5 bases from V and 0 bases from J; bases unmatched to any gene: 4. Authors' analysis steps: Amplified reference gene primers provided the basis for estimating nucleated cell counts. Repertoires were generated with immunoSEQ multiplex PCR, while TCRdb's copy carries only in-frame clones and drops some. V and J calls and clone size are those listed in that table; D and trimming were worked out from the DNA. The sample comprises some 150,000 clones, 65% to 85% of which are singletons, and under 3% rests with the top ten.

Sample: peripheral blood. The receptor was isolated from a human donor with acute or convalescent COVID-19. The donor label of this sample is uncertain. The gene calls are TRBV28 and TRBJ2-6, with 10 bases that match TRBD2. The CDR3 here is CASSRSGRSSGANVLTF. The DNA of the CDR3 is TGTGCCAGCAGTCGTAGCGGGAGGTCCTCTGGGGCCAACGTCCTGACTTTC.